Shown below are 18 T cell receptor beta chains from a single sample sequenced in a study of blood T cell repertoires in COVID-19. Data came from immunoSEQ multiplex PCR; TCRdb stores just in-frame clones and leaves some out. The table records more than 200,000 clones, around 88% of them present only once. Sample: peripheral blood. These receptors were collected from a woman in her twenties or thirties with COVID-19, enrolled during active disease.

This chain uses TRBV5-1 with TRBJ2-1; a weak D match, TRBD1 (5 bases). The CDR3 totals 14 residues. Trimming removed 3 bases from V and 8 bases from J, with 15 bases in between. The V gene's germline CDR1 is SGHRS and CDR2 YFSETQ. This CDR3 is CASSSDIAADEQFF. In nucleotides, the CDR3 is TGCGCCAGCAGCTCGGACATAGCTGCCGATGAGCAGTTCTTC.

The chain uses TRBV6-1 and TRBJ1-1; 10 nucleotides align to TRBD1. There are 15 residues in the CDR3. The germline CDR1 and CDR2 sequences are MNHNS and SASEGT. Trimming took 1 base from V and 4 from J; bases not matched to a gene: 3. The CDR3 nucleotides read TGTGCCAGCAGTGAAGAGTGGACAGGGGGCACTGAAGCTTTCTTT. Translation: CASSEEWTGGTEAFF.

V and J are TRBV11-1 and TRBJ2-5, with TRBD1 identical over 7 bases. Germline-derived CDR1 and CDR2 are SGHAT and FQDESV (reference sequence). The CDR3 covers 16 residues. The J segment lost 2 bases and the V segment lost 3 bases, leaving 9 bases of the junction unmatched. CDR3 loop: CASSFIGDSLQETQYF. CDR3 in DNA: TGTGCCAGCAGCTTTATTGGGGACAGCCTTCAAGAGACCCAGTACTTC. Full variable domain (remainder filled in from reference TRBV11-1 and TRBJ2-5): EAEVAQSPRYKITEKSQAVAFWCDPISGHATLYWYRQILGQGPELLVQFQDESVVDDSQLPKDRFSAERLKGVDSTLKIQPAELGDSAMYLCASSFIGDSLQETQYFGPGTRLLVL.

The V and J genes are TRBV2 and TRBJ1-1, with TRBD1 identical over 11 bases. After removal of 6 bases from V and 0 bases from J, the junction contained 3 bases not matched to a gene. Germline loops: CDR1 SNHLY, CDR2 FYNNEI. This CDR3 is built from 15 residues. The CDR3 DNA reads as TGTGCCAGCAGGAGGGACAGGGGGTTGAACACTGAAGCTTTCTTT. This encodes CASRRDRGLNTEAFF.

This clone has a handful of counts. The CDR3 protein is CASSQDRGRGNYGYTF. DNA of the CDR3: TGTGCCAGCAGCCAAGATCGCGGCAGGGGTAACTATGGCTACACCTTC. The chain has TRBV3-1 (or the pseudogene TRBV3-2) and TRBJ1-2; D is perhaps TRBD1 (6 bases). The CDR3 contains 16 residues. V lost 0 bases and J lost 1, with 12 bases in between. Per germline, CDR1 LGHDT and CDR2 YNNKEL (reference sequence).

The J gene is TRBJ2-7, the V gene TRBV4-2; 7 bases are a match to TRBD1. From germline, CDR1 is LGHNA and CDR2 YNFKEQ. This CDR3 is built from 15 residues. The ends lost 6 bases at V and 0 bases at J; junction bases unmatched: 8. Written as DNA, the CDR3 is TGTGCCAGCAGTCCTTCCGGGACAGCCTCCTACGAGCAGTACTTC. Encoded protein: CASSPSGTASYEQYF.

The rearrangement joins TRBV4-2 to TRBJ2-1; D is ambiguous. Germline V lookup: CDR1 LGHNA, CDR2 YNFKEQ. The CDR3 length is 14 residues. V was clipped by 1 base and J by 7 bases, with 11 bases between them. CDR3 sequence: CASSQAESPNEQFF. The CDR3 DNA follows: TGTGCCAGCAGCCAAGCGGAGTCGCCGAATGAGCAGTTCTTC.

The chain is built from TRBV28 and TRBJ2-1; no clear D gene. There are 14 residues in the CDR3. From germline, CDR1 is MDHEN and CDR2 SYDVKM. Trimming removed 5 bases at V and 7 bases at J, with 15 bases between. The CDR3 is CASSIRSPFNEQFF. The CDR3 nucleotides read TGTGCCAGCAGTATCAGGTCTCCTTTTAATGAGCAGTTCTTC.

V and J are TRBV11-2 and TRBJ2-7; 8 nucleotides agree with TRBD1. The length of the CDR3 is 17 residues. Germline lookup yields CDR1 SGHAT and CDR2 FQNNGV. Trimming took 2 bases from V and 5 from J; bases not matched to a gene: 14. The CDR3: CASSLTRAGGAVDEQYV. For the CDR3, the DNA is TGTGCCAGCAGCTTAACCAGGGCAGGGGGCGCAGTCGACGAGCAGTACGTC.

Written as DNA, the CDR3 is TGCGCCAGCAGACACTCTAGCGGGGAGGATACGCAGTATTTT. This encodes CASRHSSGEDTQYF. This chain connects TRBV5-1 to TRBJ2-3; 9 bases align to TRBD2. Germline CDR1 SGHRS, CDR2 YFSETQ. The V and J ends lost 5 bases and 6 bases, in that order; junction bases with no gene match: 7. The CDR3 spans 14 residues.

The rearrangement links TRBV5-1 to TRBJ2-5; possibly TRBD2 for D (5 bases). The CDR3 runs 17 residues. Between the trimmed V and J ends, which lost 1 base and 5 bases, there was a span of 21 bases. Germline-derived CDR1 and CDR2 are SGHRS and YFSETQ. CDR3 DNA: TGCGCCAGCAGCTTGTTCTCCATGGCTAGCCGACGGGAGACCCAGTACTTC. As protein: CASSLFSMASRRETQYF.

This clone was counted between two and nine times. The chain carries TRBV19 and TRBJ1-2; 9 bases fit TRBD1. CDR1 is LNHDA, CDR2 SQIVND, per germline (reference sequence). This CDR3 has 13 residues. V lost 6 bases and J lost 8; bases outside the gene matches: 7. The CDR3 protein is CASRIQGARGYTF. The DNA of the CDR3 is TGTGCCAGTAGAATACAGGGGGCTCGGGGCTACACCTTC.

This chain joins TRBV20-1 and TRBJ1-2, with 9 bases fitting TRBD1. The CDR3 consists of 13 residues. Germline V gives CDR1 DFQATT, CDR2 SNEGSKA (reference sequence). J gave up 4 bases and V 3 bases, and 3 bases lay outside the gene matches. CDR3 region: CSASRDRAYGYTF. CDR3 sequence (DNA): TGCAGTGCTAGTCGGGACAGGGCCTATGGCTACACCTTC.

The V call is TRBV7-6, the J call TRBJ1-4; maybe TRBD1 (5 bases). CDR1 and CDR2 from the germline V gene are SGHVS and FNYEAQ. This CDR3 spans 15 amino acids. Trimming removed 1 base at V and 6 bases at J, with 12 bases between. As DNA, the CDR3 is TGTGCCAGCAGCTTAGAATCCAGGGATTATGAAAAACTGTTTTTT. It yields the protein CASSLESRDYEKLFF.

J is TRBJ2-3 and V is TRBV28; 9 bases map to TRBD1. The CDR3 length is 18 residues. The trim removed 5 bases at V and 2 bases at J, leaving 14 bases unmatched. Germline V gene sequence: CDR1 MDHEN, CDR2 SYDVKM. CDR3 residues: CASSANLRDRENTDTQYF. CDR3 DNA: TGTGCCAGCAGTGCGAACCTCCGGGACAGGGAAAACACAGATACGCAGTATTTT. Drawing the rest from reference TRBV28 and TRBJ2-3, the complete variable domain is DVKVTQSSRYLVKRTGEKVFLECVQDMDHENMFWYRQDPGLGLRLIYFSYDVKMKEKGDIPEGYSVSREKKERFSLILESASTNQTSMYLCASSANLRDRENTDTQYFGPGTRLTVL.

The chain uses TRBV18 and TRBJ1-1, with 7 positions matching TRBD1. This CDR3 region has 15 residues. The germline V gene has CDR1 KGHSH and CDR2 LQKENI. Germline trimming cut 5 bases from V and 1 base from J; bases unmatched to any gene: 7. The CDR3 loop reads CASSFYGTENTEAFF. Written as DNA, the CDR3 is TGTGCCAGCTCATTTTACGGGACAGAGAACACTGAAGCTTTCTTT.

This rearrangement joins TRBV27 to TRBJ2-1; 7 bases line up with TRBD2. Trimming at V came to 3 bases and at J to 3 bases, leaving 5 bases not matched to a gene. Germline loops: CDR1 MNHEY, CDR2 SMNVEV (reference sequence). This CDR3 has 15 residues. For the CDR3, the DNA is TGTGCCAGCAGTTTGGCGGGAGCGGTCTACAATGAGCAGTTCTTC. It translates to CASSLAGAVYNEQFF.

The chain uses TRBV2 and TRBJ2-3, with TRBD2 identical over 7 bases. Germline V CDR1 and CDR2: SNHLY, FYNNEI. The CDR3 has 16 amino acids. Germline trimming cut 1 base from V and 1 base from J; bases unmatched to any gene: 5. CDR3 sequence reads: CASSEDAGVGTDTQYF. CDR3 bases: TGTGCCAGCAGTGAAGATGCGGGAGTTGGCACAGATACGCAGTATTTT.